The rows below give T cell receptor beta chains drawn from one sample of a study of early T cells in non-severe SARS-CoV-2 infection. Using its own MiXCR run on the 5' RACE reads, TCRdb lists one record per CDR3 protein. The profile shows around 81,000 distinct CDR3 sequences, 11% to 15% of them singletons. The sample comprised whole blood. The receptors shown here come from an adult who was a healthcare worker with PCR-confirmed SARS-CoV-2 infection or an uninfected control (not recorded which). CDR3s include the opening cysteine and the closing phenylalanine or tryptophan.

J: TRBJ1-5
V: TRBV5-5
CDR3: CASSVQGQPQHF

J: TRBJ2-1
V: TRBV29-1
CDR3: CSVWQTDNNEQFF

J: TRBJ1-6
V: TRBV6-4
CDR3: CASSDEGQGTSPLHF

J: TRBJ1-5
V: TRBV20-1
CDR3: CSANRRASNQPQHF

J: TRBJ2-3
V: TRBV5-1
CDR3: CASSQTGYSTDTQYF

J: TRBJ2-6
V: TRBV12-3/TRBV12-4
CDR3: CASSGTGLPSGANVLTF

J: TRBJ2-7
V: TRBV7-9
CDR3: CASSYYKTTTYEQYF

J: TRBJ2-3
V: TRBV7-2
CDR3: CASSLERGSTDTQYF

J: TRBJ1-1
V: TRBV4-1
CDR3: CASSHTRDRGGTEAFF

J: TRBJ2-1
V: TRBV6-1
CDR3: CASSRTGMVSYNEQFF

J: TRBJ1-1
V: TRBV5-1
CDR3: CASSLAGTGGLLNTEAFF

J: TRBJ1-2
V: TRBV5-1
CDR3: CASSFGHDGYTF

J: TRBJ1-1
V: TRBV4-1
CDR3: CASSLRDTSTEAFF

J: TRBJ2-3
V: TRBV6-4
CDR3: CASSVEEATTDTQYF

J: TRBJ1-6
V: TRBV6-5
CDR3: CASSYSKGAYNSPLHF

J: TRBJ1-1
V: TRBV12-3/TRBV12-4
CDR3: CASSPRAGTTEAFF

J: TRBJ2-5
V: TRBV5-4
CDR3: CASSFAWTPYETQYF

J: TRBJ2-3
V: TRBV5-1
CDR3: CASSLGGMGTDTQYF

J: TRBJ2-1
V: TRBV9
CDR3: CASSVAGGNNEQFF

J: TRBJ2-1
V: TRBV20-1
CDR3: CSAIRPGERTRNEQFF

J: TRBJ2-1
V: TRBV7-2
CDR3: CASSLETSGGPNEQFF

J: TRBJ2-4
V: TRBV5-4
CDR3: CASSLASGLAKNIQYF

J: TRBJ1-5
V: TRBV28
CDR3: CASSPIQVQPQHF

J: TRBJ1-2
V: TRBV6-2/TRBV6-3
CDR3: CASSWTGLRYGYTF

J: TRBJ2-1
V: TRBV18
CDR3: CASSPPVSSYNEQFF

J: TRBJ2-3
V: TRBV20-1
CDR3: CSARDGTTDTQFF

J: TRBJ1-5
V: TRBV27
CDR3: CASSPRRGSGQPQHF

J: TRBJ2-1
V: TRBV4-3
CDR3: CASSQVGGGVYNEQFF

J: TRBJ2-7
V: TRBV29-1
CDR3: CSVGQGASEQYF

J: TRBJ2-2
V: TRBV11-2
CDR3: CASSASIAGGRVYTGELFF

J: TRBJ1-6
V: TRBV3-1
CDR3: CASSQPDRGNSPLHF

J: TRBJ2-7
V: TRBV3-1
CDR3: CASSPLAGGPHEQYF

J: TRBJ1-2
V: TRBV11-2
CDR3: CASSLDIGDGYTF

J: TRBJ1-1
V: TRBV20-1
CDR3: CSARGGSPIMNTEAFF

J: TRBJ1-6
V: TRBV28
CDR3: CASSALTINSPLHF

J: TRBJ2-7
V: TRBV18
CDR3: CASSPSGGEQYF

J: TRBJ2-7
V: TRBV3-1
CDR3: CASSRTDGGYEQYF

J: TRBJ2-3
V: TRBV20-1
CDR3: CSARGQGIDTQYF

J: TRBJ2-5
V: TRBV7-6
CDR3: CASSLEGGRDGAQYF

J: TRBJ1-1
V: TRBV11-1
CDR3: CASSRGRKAFF

J: TRBJ2-7
V: TRBV21-1
CDR3: CASSKRTSGHYEQYF

J: TRBJ1-2
V: TRBV30
CDR3: CAWSKGQGQGYTF

J: TRBJ2-7
V: TRBV11-2
CDR3: CASRPADRYEQYF

J: TRBJ1-2
V: TRBV5-1
CDR3: CASSLGLRTEVIYGYTF

J: TRBJ2-3
V: TRBV14
CDR3: CASSLRTSGINTDTQYF

J: TRBJ2-5
V: TRBV5-1
CDR3: CASSPRSAGAQETQYF

J: TRBJ2-1
V: TRBV11-2
CDR3: CASSLEYSYNEQFF

J: TRBJ1-4
V: TRBV6-1
CDR3: CASSGKTANEKLFF

J: TRBJ2-1
V: TRBV6-2/TRBV6-3
CDR3: CASSTGAKGNEQFF

J: TRBJ1-6
V: TRBV10-3
CDR3: CAIREGQGSPLHF

J: TRBJ2-6
V: TRBV12-3/TRBV12-4
CDR3: CASSRTVEHNVLTF

J: TRBJ2-3
V: TRBV20-1
CDR3: CSASRGANTDTQYF